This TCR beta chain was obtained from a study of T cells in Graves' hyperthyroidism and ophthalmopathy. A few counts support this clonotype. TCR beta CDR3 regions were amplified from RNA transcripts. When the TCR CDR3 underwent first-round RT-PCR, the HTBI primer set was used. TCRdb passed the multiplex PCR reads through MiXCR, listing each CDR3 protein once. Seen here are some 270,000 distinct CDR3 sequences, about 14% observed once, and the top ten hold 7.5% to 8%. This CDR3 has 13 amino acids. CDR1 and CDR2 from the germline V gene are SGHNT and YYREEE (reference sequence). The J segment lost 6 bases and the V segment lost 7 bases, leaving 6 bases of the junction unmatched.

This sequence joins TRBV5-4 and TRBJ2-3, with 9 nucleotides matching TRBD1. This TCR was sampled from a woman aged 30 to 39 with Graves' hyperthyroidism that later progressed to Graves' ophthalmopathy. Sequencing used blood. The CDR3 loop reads CASGGQGWDTQYF. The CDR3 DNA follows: TGTGCCAGCGGGGGACAGGGTTGGGATACGCAGTATTTT.